The 22 T cell receptor beta chains presented below share a single source sample, sequenced in a study of T cells in Graves' hyperthyroidism and ophthalmopathy. TCR beta CDR3 regions were amplified from RNA transcripts. The HTBI set primed first-round TCR CDR3 RT-PCR. TCRdb analysed the multiplex PCR reads with MiXCR anew, one entry per CDR3 protein. The sample shows roughly 700,000 distinct CDR3 sequences, about 35% of them seen only once. Sequenced: blood. These receptor sequences come from a woman aged 40-49 years with Graves' hyperthyroidism.

Ten or more counts support this clonotype. The chain links TRBV29-1 to TRBJ1-1, with D perhaps TRBD1 (6 bases). Trimming took off 3 bases at V and 5 bases at J, with 13 bases between the two ends. CDR1 is SQVTM and CDR2 is ANQGSEA in the germline V gene. The CDR3 extends over 13 amino acids. CDR3 sequence (DNA): TGCAGCGTTGATACCTACAGGGAGACTGAAGCTTTCTTT. It encodes CSVDTYRETEAFF. The entire variable domain, with the rest obtained from reference TRBV29-1 and TRBJ1-1, is as follows: SAVISQKPSRDICQRGTSLTIQCQVDSQVTMMFWYRQQPGQSLTLIATANQGSEATYESGFVIDKFPISRPNLTFSTLTVSNMSPEDSSIYLCSVDTYRETEAFFGQGTRLTVV.

This clonotype was seen a handful of times. This chain connects TRBV7-3 to TRBJ1-2; D is ambiguous. The V end lost 2 bases, the J end lost 0 bases, and 7 bases lay between the germline ends. The CDR3 is 14 residues long. Germline V gives CDR1 SGHTA, CDR2 FQGTGA. DNA for the CDR3: TGTGCCAGCAGCTTACCCGATACTAACTATGGCTACACCTTC. Its protein is CASSLPDTNYGYTF. The full variable domain, its missing parts supplied by reference TRBV7-3 and TRBJ1-2, is GAGVSQTPSNKVTEKGKYVELRCDPISGHTALYWYRQSLGQGPEFLIYFQGTGAADDSGLPNDRFFAVRPEGSVSTLKIQRTERGDSAVYLCASSLPDTNYGYTFGSGTRLTVV.

This clonotype was observed a few times. The genes are TRBV6-5 and TRBJ1-1, with D tentatively TRBD1 (5 bases). Germline loops: CDR1 MNHEY, CDR2 SVGAGI. The ends were cut back, 6 bases at V and 0 bases at J, with 17 bases in the middle. The CDR3 has 16 amino acids. The CDR3 loop is CASSPVRGGVNTEAFF. In DNA, the CDR3 is TGTGCCAGCAGCCCGGTTCGGGGGGGGGTGAACACTGAAGCTTTCTTT.

The DNA of the CDR3 is TGTGCCAGCAGCTCTGGAGACGGGGGAGGTGGTGAAAAACTGTTTTTT. Amino acid sequence: CASSSGDGGGGEKLFF. The chain has TRBV11-1 and TRBJ1-4, with D possibly being TRBD1 (5 bases). V lost 4 bases to trimming and J lost 7 bases, with 19 bases between them. CDR3 size: 16 residues. From germline, CDR1 is SGHAT and CDR2 FQDESV (reference sequence).

The chain is built from TRBV7-9 and TRBJ2-7, with 8 bases fitting TRBD1. The CDR3 length is 18 residues. Germline CDR1 reads SEHNR; CDR2 reads FQNEAQ (reference sequence). The J segment lost 0 bases and the V segment lost 5 bases, leaving 15 bases of the junction unmatched. CDR3 coding DNA: TGTGCCAGCAGCCCAATGAATCTCCGGACAGGGAACTCCTACGAGCAGTACTTC. It codes for CASSPMNLRTGNSYEQYF. The whole variable domain, filled in from reference TRBV7-9 and TRBJ2-7, reads DTGVSQNPRHKITKRGQNVTFRCDPISEHNRLYWYRQTLGQGPEFLTYFQNEAQLEKSRLLSDRFSAERPKGSFSTLEIQRTEQGDSAMYLCASSPMNLRTGNSYEQYFGPGTRLTVT.

This clonotype appeared once. At one of its ends the junction is not consistent with the germline gene, which may arise from a read error. V is TRBV10-3 and J is TRBJ2-7; D is possibly TRBD1 or TRBD2 (5 bases each). Germline CDR1 and CDR2: ENHRY and SYGVKD. The CDR3 totals 17 residues. The CDR3 DNA sequence: TGTGCCAGCAGTGATTCGGGACCCGCGATGAGCGGTTACGAGCAGTACTTC. Amino acids: CASSDSGPAMSGYEQYF.

The table lists this clonotype with a few counts. This chain links TRBV12-3 or TRBV12-4 with TRBJ2-2; D ambiguous. The ends were cut back, 5 bases at V and 6 bases at J, with 13 bases in the middle. The CDR3 is 14 amino acids. The CDR3 reads CASSPPQAPGELFF. CDR3 sequence (DNA): TGTGCCAGCAGTCCACCCCAGGCTCCCGGGGAGCTGTTTTTT.

The chain combines TRBV5-1 with TRBJ1-6; D gene ambiguous. V lost 0 bases to trimming and J lost 7 bases, with 14 bases between them. Germline V gene lookup returns CDR1 SGHRS and CDR2 YFSETQ. The CDR3 covers 16 residues. For the CDR3, the DNA is TGCGCCAGCAGCTTGGGGTCGGCTCTTGGGAATTCACCCCTCCACTTT. Its protein product is CASSLGSALGNSPLHF.

This clonotype was seen a single time. The chain carries TRBV12-3 or TRBV12-4 and TRBJ1-1; 8 bases line up with TRBD1. V trimming: 4 bases; J trimming: 0 bases; junction bases outside the gene matches: 7. CDR3 length: 16 amino acids. The CDR3 nucleotides read TGTGCCAGCAGTTCAGACAGGGGCTACATGAACACTGAAGCTTTCTTT. Encoded protein: CASSSDRGYMNTEAFF.

The CDR3: CASSLVPESNYGYTF. The CDR3 DNA follows: TGCGCCAGCAGCTTGGTCCCAGAATCTAACTATGGCTACACCTTC. J is TRBJ1-2 and V is TRBV5-1; D remains unclear. The CDR3 length is 15 residues. Between the trimmed V and J ends, which lost 0 bases and 0 bases, there was a span of 9 bases. From germline, CDR1 is SGHRS and CDR2 YFSETQ.

This clonotype has more than one count but fewer than ten. The J gene is TRBJ1-2, the V gene TRBV4-3; D is possibly TRBD1 (6 bases). V gave up 1 base and J gave up 8 bases, with 20 bases separating them. This CDR3 region has 16 residues. The germline gives CDR1 LGHNA, CDR2 YSLEER. Here the CDR3 DNA reads TGCGCCAGCAGCCAAGTTACACATGTACAGGGAAGCGGCTACACCTTC. Its protein product is CASSQVTHVQGSGYTF.

This clonotype showed up many times. For the CDR3, the DNA is TGTGCCAGCAGTTACTTAGGACAGGGTGGCACCTTC. As protein: CASSYLGQGGTF. V gene TRBV6-2 or TRBV6-3 combines with J gene TRBJ1-2; 8 bases agree with TRBD1. Germline CDR1 and CDR2: MNHEY and SVGEGT. The CDR3 consists of 12 residues. The V segment lost 1 base and the J segment 13 bases; nucleotides outside the gene matches: 5.

The chain combines TRBV2 with TRBJ1-2, with a tentative D call TRBD1 (6 bases). CDR3 length: 15 residues. Germline V gene sequence: CDR1 SNHLY, CDR2 FYNNEI. With 8 bases removed from V and 0 bases from J, the gap between germline ends came to 16 bases. The DNA for the CDR3 is TGTGCCAGCCAAGGACAGTTAGGCCCTAACTATGGCTACACCTTC. This translates into CASQGQLGPNYGYTF.

The chain links TRBV24-1 to TRBJ1-1; D is perhaps TRBD1 (6 bases). CDR3 length: 15 residues. The V end was cut by 11 bases, the J end by 3 bases, with 21 bases between. Germline-derived CDR1 and CDR2 are KGHDR and SFDVKD. For the CDR3, the DNA is TGTGCCAGGACAAGGGACACACCACCTCACACTGAAGCTTTCTTT. This codes for CARTRDTPPHTEAFF.

This clonotype was seen just once. A much larger clone differs from this one at a single base, so this may be a read error. The chain carries TRBV20-1 and TRBJ2-7; 7 positions agree with TRBD1. This CDR3 is built from 15 residues. Germline CDR1 is DFQATT and CDR2 is SNEGSKA (reference sequence). The trim removed 1 base at V and 5 bases at J, leaving 11 bases unmatched. The CDR3, as DNA: TGCAGTGCTAGAGGTCCTAGGGGGCCCGACCACGAGCAGTACTTC. Protein: CSARGPRGPDHEQYF.

This clonotype has a handful of counts. The chain uses TRBV19 and TRBJ1-5, with D possibly matching TRBD1 (6 bases). The V gene's germline CDR1 is LNHDA and CDR2 SQIVND (reference sequence). The CDR3 totals 16 residues. V lost 5 bases, J lost 0 bases, and 14 bases lay in between. CDR3 in amino acids: CASSLTGQTSNQPQHF. The CDR3 DNA sequence: TGTGCCAGTAGTCTTACGGGACAAACTAGCAATCAGCCCCAGCATTTT.

This chain links TRBV7-2 with TRBJ2-7; D ambiguous. Germline loops: CDR1 SGHTA, CDR2 FQGNSA. V lost 3 bases and J 0 bases, leaving 15 bases between the germline ends. The CDR3 is made up of 16 amino acids. DNA for the CDR3: TGTGCCAGCAGCTTGGCCGCCATCCCCATCTCCTACGAGCAGTACTTC. This codes for CASSLAAIPISYEQYF.

The chain couples TRBV20-1 to TRBJ2-7; a weak D match, TRBD1 (7 bases). CDR3 length equals 13 residues. Between the trimmed V and J ends, which lost 5 bases and 4 bases, there was a span of 15 bases. CDR1 is DFQATT, CDR2 SNEGSKA, per germline (reference sequence). The CDR3 coding sequence is TGCAGTGCTCTAAGACAGGGAGGTTACGAGCAGTACTTC. This codes for CSALRQGGYEQYF.

Details on this clonotype: This could be a read error, since a much larger clone is one nucleotide away. The gene calls are TRBV5-6 and TRBJ1-1; maybe TRBD1 (5 bases). The germline gives CDR1 SGHDT, CDR2 YYEEEE. V was cut by 4 bases and J by 4 bases, with 11 bases left in between. The CDR3 spans 13 residues. Here the CDR3 reads CASSAAGTTEAFF. CDR3 DNA: TGTGCCAGCAGCGCCGCAGGGACCACTGAAGCTTTCTTT.

As regards this clonotype: A junction boundary mismatches the germline segment, possibly from a read error. This chain links TRBV11-2 with TRBJ2-7; TRBD2 might be the D (6 bases). Germline V gene data show CDR1 as SGHAT and CDR2 as FQNNGV. This CDR3 has 13 amino acids. CDR3 coding DNA: TGTGCCAGCGGCTTGGGCGGGAACTACGAGCAGTACTTC. It yields the protein CASGLGGNYEQYF.

The chain combines TRBV29-1 with TRBJ2-7; 7 bases fit TRBD2. The J segment lost 3 bases and the V segment lost 6 bases, leaving 8 bases of the junction unmatched. The germline V gene has CDR1 SQVTM and CDR2 ANQGSEA. The CDR3 spans 13 residues. The chain's CDR3 is CSVGSSGYYEQYF. CDR3 sequence (DNA): TGCAGCGTAGGGTCTAGCGGTTACTACGAGCAGTACTTC.

This clonotype was detected many times. The DNA for the CDR3 is TGTGCCAGCAGAGAGATAGCGGGAGGGGAGACCCAGTACTTC. This sequence encodes CASREIAGGETQYF. This chain connects TRBV12-3 or TRBV12-4 to TRBJ2-5; TRBD2 agrees at 11 bases. Trimming took 6 bases from V and 5 from J; bases not matched to a gene: 5. This CDR3 spans 14 amino acids.